This is a list of T cell receptor beta chains from one sample in a study of T cell clonotyping in hematopoietic cell transplantation. Data came from immunoSEQ multiplex PCR; TCRdb stores just in-frame clones and leaves some out. The sample consists of some 40,000 clones, about 95% of them appearing once. The sample consisted of peripheral blood mononuclear cells. The source of these receptors is a man aged 25-45 years in good health. Some clones in this sample may be carry-over from other donors' samples. Each CDR3 is given with its conserved first and last residue. D genes are given only for firm matches. Rows may omit the clone size; those that give it use once, few, many or a size class.

V gene	clone size	D gene	J gene	CDR3 protein	CDR3 DNA
TRBV5-4	-	TRBD1	TRBJ1-6	CASSNTKQGAGSPLHF	TGTGCCAGCAGCAACACCAAACAGGGGGCAGGGTCACCCCTCCACTTT
TRBV11-2	-	-	TRBJ1-1	CASSLELNTEAFF	TGTGCCAGCAGCTTAGAACTGAACACTGAAGCTTTCTTT
TRBV7-2	-	TRBD2	TRBJ2-2	CASSFPLAGITGELFF	TGTGCCAGCAGCTTCCCACTAGCGGGCATCACCGGGGAGCTGTTTTTT
TRBV11-2	-	-	TRBJ2-2	CASSPRTANTGELFF	TGTGCCAGCAGCCCTCGGACGGCGAACACCGGGGAGCTGTTTTTT
TRBV7-9	-	-	TRBJ2-2	CASSLGGIEANTGELFF	TGTGCCAGCAGCTTAGGGGGCATAGAAGCGAACACCGGGGAGCTGTTTTTT
TRBV6-1	-	TRBD1	TRBJ2-7	CASSERTGAAYEQYF	TGTGCCAGCAGTGAACGGACAGGCGCAGCCTACGAGCAGTACTTC
TRBV13	-	-	TRBJ2-7	CASSFMTTQYEQYF	TGTGCCAGCAGCTTTATGACAACCCAATACGAGCAGTACTTC
TRBV6-5	-	-	TRBJ1-3	CASSPERDSGNTIYF	TGTGCCAGCAGCCCTGAGCGGGACTCTGGAAACACCATATATTTT
TRBV9	-	TRBD2	TRBJ2-1	CASSVAPTSGGLYNEQFF	TGTGCCAGCAGCGTAGCCCCAACTAGCGGGGGGCTTTACAATGAGCAGTTCTTC
TRBV10-2	-	TRBD2	TRBJ2-7	CASTKTSPHYEQYF	TGCGCCAGCACTAAGACTAGCCCTCACTACGAGCAGTACTTC
TRBV15	-	TRBD2	TRBJ2-3	CATSRENSGSVDTQYF	TGTGCCACCAGCAGAGAGAATAGCGGGAGTGTGGATACGCAGTATTTT
TRBV5-4	-	-	TRBJ2-3	CASSLSARGGTDTQYF	TGTGCCAGCAGCTTGTCTGCACGGGGCGGGACAGATACGCAGTATTTT
TRBV11-2	-	-	TRBJ1-3	CASSLRNTIYF	TGTGCCAGCAGCTTAAGAAACACCATATATTTT
TRBV19	-	-	TRBJ2-3	CASRSLGAGTDTQYF	TGTGCCAGTAGGTCACTGGGCGCGGGTACAGATACGCAGTATTTT
TRBV11-2	-	-	TRBJ2-1	CASSQKTASSYNEQFF	TGTGCCAGCAGCCAGAAGACGGCCAGCTCCTACAATGAGCAGTTCTTC
TRBV10-3	-	-	TRBJ1-1	CAISEVMGLGDTEAFF	TGTGCCATCAGTGAGGTCATGGGGCTGGGTGACACTGAAGCTTTCTTT
TRBV6-6	-	TRBD1	TRBJ1-1	CASSRDSSNTEAFF	TGTGCCAGCAGTCGGGACAGCTCGAACACTGAAGCTTTCTTT
TRBV5-4	-	-	TRBJ2-7	CASSMDSISEQYF	TGTGCCAGCAGCATGGACAGTATATCGGAGCAGTACTTC
TRBV2	once	TRBD1	TRBJ1-5	CASSPRTGVESQHF	TGTGCCAGCAGTCCAAGGACAGGGGTTGAGTCCCAGCATTTT
TRBV11-3	-	-	TRBJ1-2	CASSLRTDNYGYTF	TGTGCCAGCAGCTTACGGACAGATAACTATGGCTACACCTTC
TRBV19	-	-	TRBJ1-5	CASSIQRTNQPQHF	TGTGCCAGTAGTATTCAGAGAACCAATCAGCCCCAGCATTTT
TRBV2	-	-	TRBJ1-5	CASSGVGGVGNQPQHF	TGTGCCAGCAGTGGGGTGGGGGGAGTGGGCAATCAGCCCCAGCATTTT
TRBV2	-	-	TRBJ1-2	CASSSGTSLYGYTF	TGTGCCAGCAGTTCAGGGACTTCGCTCTATGGCTACACCTTC
TRBV7-9	-	-	TRBJ1-5	CASGVLNQPQHF	TGTGCCAGCGGGGTCCTGAATCAGCCCCAGCATTTT
TRBV7-9	-	-	TRBJ2-7	CASTPTRDDEQYF	TGTGCCAGCACCCCGACTAGGGACGACGAGCAGTACTTC
TRBV21-1	once	-	TRBJ2-1	CASSREGEQFF	TGTGCCAGCAGCAGAGAGGGTGAGCAGTTCTTC
TRBV7-9	-	-	TRBJ2-4	CASSLAGAKNIQYF	TGTGCCAGCAGCTTAGCTGGAGCCAAAAACATTCAGTACTTC
TRBV10-3	-	-	TRBJ2-2	CAISEPGEAGELFF	TGTGCCATCAGTGAGCCCGGGGAGGCCGGGGAGCTGTTTTTT
TRBV5-1	-	TRBD1	TRBJ2-7	CASSLGQPSYEQYF	TGCGCCAGCAGCCTGGGACAGCCCTCCTACGAGCAGTACTTC
TRBV5-1	-	-	TRBJ2-7	CASSRRQDPYEQYF	TGCGCCAGCAGCCGGCGACAGGACCCCTACGAGCAGTACTTC
TRBV4-1	-	TRBD1	TRBJ2-6	CASSPTGGSGANVLTF	TGCGCCAGCAGCCCAACAGGGGGCTCTGGGGCCAACGTCCTGACTTTC
TRBV7-9	-	-	TRBJ1-6	CASSLAGGPYNSPLHF	TGTGCCAGCAGCTTAGCGGGAGGGCCGTATAATTCACCCCTCCACTTT
TRBV9	-	TRBD1	TRBJ1-3	CASSVGGTVSGNTIYF	TGTGCCAGCAGCGTAGGAGGGACAGTCAGTGGAAACACCATATATTTT
TRBV19	-	TRBD2	TRBJ2-7	CASSWGGSTQYEQYF	TGTGCCAGTAGTTGGGGCGGGAGTACCCAATACGAGCAGTACTTC
TRBV9	-	-	TRBJ2-1	CASSVDWRYPYNEQFF	TGTGCCAGCAGCGTAGATTGGCGGTATCCCTACAATGAGCAGTTCTTC
TRBV14	-	-	TRBJ1-1	CASSQESPIAVLNTEAFF	TGTGCCAGCAGCCAAGAATCACCGATTGCCGTATTGAACACTGAAGCTTTCTTT
TRBV7-9	-	TRBD2	TRBJ2-2	CATQGRREHTGELFF	TGTGCCACCCAAGGGCGGCGGGAGCACACCGGGGAGCTGTTTTTT
TRBV4-3	-	-	TRBJ2-5	CASSQALKAAQETQYF	TGCGCCAGCAGCCAAGCCTTAAAAGCGGCACAAGAGACCCAGTACTTC